This TCR beta chain was sequenced during a study of blood T cell repertoires in COVID-19. About the study: The United States, Italy and Spain supplied acute and convalescent COVID-19 samples.

CDR3 length: 17 amino acids. CDR1 is KGHSH and CDR2 is LQKENI in the germline V gene. Trimming took 4 bases from V and 1 from J; bases not matched to a gene: 6. Original processing methods: Counts of nucleated cells, estimated from reference gene primer amplification, were obtained. The repertoire was sequenced with immunoSEQ multiplex PCR; TCRdb's copy has only in-frame clones and lacks some. V, J and clone size are taken as reported in that table, and D and trimming were inferred from the DNA itself. The sample lists under 200,000 clones; about nine tenths were seen once. V usage is TRBV18 and J usage is TRBJ2-2; 10 positions match TRBD2. Sequenced material: peripheral blood. This sequence originates from a man younger than 30 with active or convalescent COVID-19. The CDR3 loop is CASSLRSSGRNTGELFF. The CDR3 region has the DNA TGTGCCAGCTCACTGAGATCTAGCGGGAGGAACACCGGGGAGCTGTTTTTT. The full variable domain, with the rest looked up from reference TRBV18 and TRBJ2-2, is NAGVMQNPRHLVRRRGQEARLRCSPMKGHSHVYWYRQLPEEGLKFMVYLQKENIIDESGMPKERFSAEFPKEGPSILRIQQVVRGDSAAYFCASSLRSSGRNTGELFFGEGSRLTVL.